This TCR beta chain was sequenced in a study of OX40 agonist ivuxolimab in advanced cancers. Assay: immunoSEQ multiplex PCR; the TCRdb copy retains only in-frame clones and omits some. Of tens of thousands of clones listed, about 90% are singletons. Trimming cost V 0 bases and J 4 bases, with 10 bases left between them. Germline V gene sequence: CDR1 ENHRY, CDR2 SYGVKD. The CDR3 covers 15 residues. Sample: CD4+ or CD8+ T cells sorted from blood, taken in a trial of the OX40 agonist ivuxolimab. The TCR was taken from an adult with an advanced solid tumor such as melanoma, head and neck, liver or kidney cancer. V is TRBV10-3 and J is TRBJ1-5; TRBD1 is a possible D gene (5 bases). The CDR3 DNA reads as TGTGCCATCAGTGAGTCGAAAGGGGATAATCAGCCCCAGCATTTT. Encoded protein: CAISESKGDNQPQHF.